The clone carrying this T cell receptor beta chain was counted at least ten times. Antigen unknown. This record comes from a study of early T cells in non-severe SARS-CoV-2 infection. Study summary: The chains were unpaired, and the sequenced material was bulk RNA from unsorted whole blood.

Study-level points and caveats: Missing private and CD4 specificities, VDJdb matching favored anti-spike CD8 responses.

Attachment of unique molecular identifiers was made to individual cDNA molecules. In TCRdb, the 5' RACE reads were re-called with MiXCR into one record per CDR3 protein. The table has 90,000 to 120,000 distinct CDR3 sequences, 11% seen once; the top ten hold approximately 6.9%. This clonotype was sampled from an adult who was a healthcare worker with PCR-confirmed SARS-CoV-2 infection or an uninfected control (not recorded which). Material: whole blood.

DNA of the CDR3: TGTGCCATCGGGGGACTACCGAACACCGGGGAGCTGTTTTTT. It specifies CAIGGLPNTGELFF. The J gene is TRBJ2-2, the V gene TRBV10-3, with 7 bases that match TRBD2. Germline V gives CDR1 ENHRY, CDR2 SYGVKD. Losses at the gene ends were 8 bases for V and 0 bases for J; bases not matched to a gene: 3. The CDR3 length is 14 residues.